The text below deals with one T cell receptor (beta chain). This record comes from a study of radiotherapy plus CTLA-4 blockade in lung cancer. The assay was immunoSEQ multiplex PCR, and TCRdb's table has in-frame clones only and misses some. The sample holds over 60,000 clones, 85% to 90% seen once. The sequence was collected from a human donor with non-small cell lung cancer who had stable disease on radiotherapy plus ipilimumab. The material was peripheral blood, obtained from a patient treated with radiotherapy plus ipilimumab.

The CDR3: CASSAYSAGGPTDTQYF. DNA of the CDR3: TGTGCCAGCAGTGCCTACTCTGCGGGGGGGCCGACAGATACGCAGTATTTT. The J gene is TRBJ2-3, the V gene TRBV2, with 9 bases identical to TRBD2. J was trimmed by 3 bases and V by 4 bases; bases with no gene match: 11. Germline assignment: CDR1 SNHLY and CDR2 FYNNEI. The CDR3 covers 17 residues.